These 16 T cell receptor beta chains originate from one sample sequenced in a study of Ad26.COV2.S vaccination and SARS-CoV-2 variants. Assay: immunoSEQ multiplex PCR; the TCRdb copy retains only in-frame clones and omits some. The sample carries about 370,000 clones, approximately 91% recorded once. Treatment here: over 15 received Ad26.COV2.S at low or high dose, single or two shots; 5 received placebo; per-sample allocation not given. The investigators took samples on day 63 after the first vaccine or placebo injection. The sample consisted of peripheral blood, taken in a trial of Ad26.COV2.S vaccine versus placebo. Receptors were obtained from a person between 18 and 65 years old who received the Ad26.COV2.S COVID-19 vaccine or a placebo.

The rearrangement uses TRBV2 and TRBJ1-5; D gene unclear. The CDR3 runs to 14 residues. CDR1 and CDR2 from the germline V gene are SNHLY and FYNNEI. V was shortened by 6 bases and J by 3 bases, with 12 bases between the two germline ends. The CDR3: CASRIGAANQPQHF. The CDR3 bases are TGTGCCAGCAGAATAGGAGCTGCCAATCAGCCCCAGCATTTT.

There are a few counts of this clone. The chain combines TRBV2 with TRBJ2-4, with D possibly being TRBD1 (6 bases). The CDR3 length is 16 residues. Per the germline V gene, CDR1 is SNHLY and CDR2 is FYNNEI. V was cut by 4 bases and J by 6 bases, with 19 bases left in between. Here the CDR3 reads CASSASGERHVNIQYF. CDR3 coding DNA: TGTGCCAGCAGTGCCTCAGGGGAGAGGCACGTAAACATTCAGTACTTC.

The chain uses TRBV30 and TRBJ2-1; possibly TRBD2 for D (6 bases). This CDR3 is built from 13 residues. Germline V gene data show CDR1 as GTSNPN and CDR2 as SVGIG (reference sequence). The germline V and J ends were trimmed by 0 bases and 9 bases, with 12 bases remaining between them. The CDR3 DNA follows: TGTGCCTGGAGTGTAGGGCGGGATGGTGAGCAGTTCTTC. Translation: CAWSVGRDGEQFF.

The CDR3 is CASSPGDYGYTF. CDR3 coding DNA: TGTGCCAGCAGTCCAGGGGACTATGGCTACACCTTC. This chain uses TRBV6-5 with TRBJ1-2; D possibly corresponds to TRBD1 (6 bases). This CDR3 contains 12 residues. V gave up 5 bases and J gave up 3 bases, with 7 bases separating them. The V gene's germline CDR1 is MNHEY and CDR2 SVGAGI.

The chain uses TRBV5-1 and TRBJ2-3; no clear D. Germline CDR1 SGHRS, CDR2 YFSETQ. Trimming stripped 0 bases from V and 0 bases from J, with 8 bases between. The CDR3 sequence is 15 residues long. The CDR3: CASSLAVGSTDTQYF. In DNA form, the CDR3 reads TGCGCCAGCAGCTTGGCGGTGGGCAGCACAGATACGCAGTATTTT. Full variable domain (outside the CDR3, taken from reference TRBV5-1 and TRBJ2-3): KAGVTQTPRYLIKTRGQQVTLSCSPISGHRSVSWYQQTPGQGLQFLFEYFSETQRNKGNFPGRFSGRQFSNSRSEMNVSTLELGDSALYLCASSLAVGSTDTQYFGPGTRLTVL.

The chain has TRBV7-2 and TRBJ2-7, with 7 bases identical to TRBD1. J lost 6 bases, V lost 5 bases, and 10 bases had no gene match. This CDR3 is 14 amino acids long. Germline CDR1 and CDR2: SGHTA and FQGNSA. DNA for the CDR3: TGTGCCAGCAGCGCGACAGGGACGATCCTCGAGCAGTACTTC. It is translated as CASSATGTILEQYF.

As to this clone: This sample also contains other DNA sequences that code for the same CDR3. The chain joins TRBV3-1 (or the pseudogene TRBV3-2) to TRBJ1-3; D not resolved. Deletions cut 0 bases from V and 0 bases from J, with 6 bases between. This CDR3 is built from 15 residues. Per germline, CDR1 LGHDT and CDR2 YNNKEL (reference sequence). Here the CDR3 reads CASSQERSSGNTIYF. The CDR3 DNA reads TGTGCCAGCAGCCAAGAACGGAGCTCTGGAAACACCATATATTTT.

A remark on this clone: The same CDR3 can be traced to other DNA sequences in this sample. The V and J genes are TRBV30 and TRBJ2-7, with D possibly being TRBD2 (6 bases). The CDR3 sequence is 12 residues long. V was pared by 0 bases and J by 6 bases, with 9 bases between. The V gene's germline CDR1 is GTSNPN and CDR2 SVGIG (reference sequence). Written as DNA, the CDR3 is TGTGCCTGGAGTGTTGGAGGGAGCGAGCAGTACTTC. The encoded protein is CAWSVGGSEQYF.

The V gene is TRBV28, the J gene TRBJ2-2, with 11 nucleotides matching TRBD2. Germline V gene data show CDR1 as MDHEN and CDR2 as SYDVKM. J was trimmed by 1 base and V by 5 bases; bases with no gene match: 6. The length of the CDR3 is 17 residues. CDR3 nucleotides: TGTGCCAGCAGTCCAATAGCGGGAGGGGTGAACACCGGGGAGCTGTTTTTT. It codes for CASSPIAGGVNTGELFF. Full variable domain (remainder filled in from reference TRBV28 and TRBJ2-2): DVKVTQSSRYLVKRTGEKVFLECVQDMDHENMFWYRQDPGLGLRLIYFSYDVKMKEKGDIPEGYSVSREKKERFSLILESASTNQTSMYLCASSPIAGGVNTGELFFGEGSRLTVL.

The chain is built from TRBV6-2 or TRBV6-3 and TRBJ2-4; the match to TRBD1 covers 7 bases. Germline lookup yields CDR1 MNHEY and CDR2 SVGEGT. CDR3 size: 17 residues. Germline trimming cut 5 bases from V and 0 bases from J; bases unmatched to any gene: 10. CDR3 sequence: CASSRGTVVLAKNIQYF. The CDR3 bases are TGTGCCAGCAGTAGGGGGACAGTCGTCCTAGCCAAAAACATTCAGTACTTC.

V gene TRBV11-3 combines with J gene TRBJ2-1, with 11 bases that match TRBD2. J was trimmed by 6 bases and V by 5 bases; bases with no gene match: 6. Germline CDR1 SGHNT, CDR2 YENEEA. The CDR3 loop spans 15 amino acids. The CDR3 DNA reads TGTGCCAGCAGCGCAACTAGCGGGAGCGGCAATGAGCAGTTCTTC. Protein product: CASSATSGSGNEQFF.

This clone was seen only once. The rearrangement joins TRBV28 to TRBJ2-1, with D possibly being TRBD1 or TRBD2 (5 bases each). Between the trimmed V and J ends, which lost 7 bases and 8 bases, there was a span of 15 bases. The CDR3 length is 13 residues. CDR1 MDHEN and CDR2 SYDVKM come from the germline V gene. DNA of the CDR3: TGTGCCAGCACCCCCGGGACCCCGGATGAGCAGTTCTTC. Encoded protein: CASTPGTPDEQFF.

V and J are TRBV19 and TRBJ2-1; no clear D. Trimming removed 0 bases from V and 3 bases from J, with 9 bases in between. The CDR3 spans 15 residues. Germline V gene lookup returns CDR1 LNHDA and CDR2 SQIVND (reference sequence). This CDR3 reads CASSIDRGFYNEQFF. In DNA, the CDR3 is TGTGCCAGTAGTATAGATCGTGGCTTCTACAATGAGCAGTTCTTC. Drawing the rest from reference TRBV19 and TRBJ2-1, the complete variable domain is DGGITQSPKYLFRKEGQNVTLSCEQNLNHDAMYWYRQDPGQGLRLIYYSQIVNDFQKGDIAEGYSVSREKKESFPLTVTSAQKNPTAFYLCASSIDRGFYNEQFFGPGTRLTVL.

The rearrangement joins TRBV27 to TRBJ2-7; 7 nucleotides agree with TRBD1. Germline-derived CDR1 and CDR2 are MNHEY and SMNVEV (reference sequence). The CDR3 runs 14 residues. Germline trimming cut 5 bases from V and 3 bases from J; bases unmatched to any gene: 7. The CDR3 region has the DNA TGTGCCAGCAGTCAACCAGGGGGAGTCTACGAGCAGTACTTC. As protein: CASSQPGGVYEQYF.

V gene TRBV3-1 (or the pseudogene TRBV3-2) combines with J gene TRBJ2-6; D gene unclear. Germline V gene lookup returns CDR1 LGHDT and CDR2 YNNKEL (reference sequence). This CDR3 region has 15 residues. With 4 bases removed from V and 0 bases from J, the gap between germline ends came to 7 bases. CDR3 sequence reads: CASSRWRSGANVLTF. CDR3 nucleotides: TGTGCCAGCAGCCGTTGGCGCTCTGGGGCCAACGTCCTGACTTTC.

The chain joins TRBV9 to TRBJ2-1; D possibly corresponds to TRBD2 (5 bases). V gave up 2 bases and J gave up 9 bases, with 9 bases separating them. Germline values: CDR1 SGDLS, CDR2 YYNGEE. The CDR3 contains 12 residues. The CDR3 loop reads CASSVIEGEQFF. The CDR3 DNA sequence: TGTGCCAGCAGCGTGATAGAGGGTGAGCAGTTCTTC.